One TCR beta chain is described in this entry. Antigen unknown. Trimming at V came to 9 bases and at J to 8 bases, leaving 6 bases not matched to a gene. CDR1 and CDR2 (germline): SEHNR, FQNEAQ (reference sequence). This CDR3 has 11 residues. These data are taken from a study of shared clonotypes between healthy human individuals. Findings and limits, study-wide: The sharing of roughly 5% of naive CD4 clonotypes was seen across a handful of donors.

Naivety among CD8 cells was defined by CD45RO negativity and positive CCR7 selection, thereby excluding terminally differentiated effector memory CD45RA+ cells. Profiling relied on immunoSEQ multiplex PCR, and the TCRdb table lists in-frame clones only, not all of them. The repertoire holds some 2.1 million clones, with just under 95% as singletons. This chain joins TRBV7-9 and TRBJ1-2; TRBD1 matches at 7 bases. The specimen sequenced was naive CD8+ T cells from PBMCs. This sequence originates from a man younger than 35 in good health. Some clones in this sample may be carry-over from other donors' samples. CDR3 residues: CASSGTEGYTF. The CDR3 DNA reads as TGTGCCAGTTCCGGGACAGAAGGCTACACCTTC.